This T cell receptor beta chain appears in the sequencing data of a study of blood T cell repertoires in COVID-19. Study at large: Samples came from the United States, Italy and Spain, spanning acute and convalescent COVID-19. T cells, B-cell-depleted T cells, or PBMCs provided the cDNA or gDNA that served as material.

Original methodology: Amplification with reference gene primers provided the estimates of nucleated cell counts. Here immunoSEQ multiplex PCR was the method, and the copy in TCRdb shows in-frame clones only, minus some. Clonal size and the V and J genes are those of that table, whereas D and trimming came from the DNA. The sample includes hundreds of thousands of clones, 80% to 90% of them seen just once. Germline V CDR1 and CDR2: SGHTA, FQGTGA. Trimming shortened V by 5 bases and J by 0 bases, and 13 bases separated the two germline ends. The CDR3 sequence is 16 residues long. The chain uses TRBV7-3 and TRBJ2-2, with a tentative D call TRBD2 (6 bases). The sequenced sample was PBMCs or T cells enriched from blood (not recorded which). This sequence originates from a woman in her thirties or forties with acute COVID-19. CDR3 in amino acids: CASSEGGTANTGELFF. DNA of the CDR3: TGTGCCAGCAGCGAAGGCGGGACGGCGAACACCGGGGAGCTGTTTTTT.